The next 29 T cell receptor beta chains were all read from a single sample in a study of blood T cell repertoires in COVID-19. Produced via immunoSEQ multiplex PCR; TCRdb's table is partial and in-frame only. The repertoire holds about 62,000 clones, 76% seen once, with 6% to 7% in the top ten. Sequencing was done on a sample of peripheral blood. All receptors come from a woman in her 50s with active or convalescent COVID-19.

This clone has a single count. V gene TRBV7-9 combines with J gene TRBJ1-1, with a tentative D call TRBD1 (6 bases). V gave up 5 bases and J gave up 10 bases, with 14 bases separating them. The germline V gene encodes CDR1 SEHNR and CDR2 FQNEAQ (reference sequence). The CDR3 runs 12 residues. Written as DNA, the CDR3 is TGTGCCAGCAGCGCAGAACAGGGTGTAGCTTTCTTT. Translation: CASSAEQGVAFF.

This clone was seen only a few times. This chain uses TRBV2 with TRBJ1-2, with a possible D match to TRBD1 (5 bases). Germline-derived CDR1 and CDR2 are SNHLY and FYNNEI. V dropped 0 bases and J dropped 7 bases, with 12 bases sitting between them. The CDR3 has 14 residues. CDR3 protein: CASSEARGVSGYTF. In nucleotides, the CDR3 is TGTGCCAGCAGTGAAGCGCGGGGGGTCAGTGGCTACACCTTC.

The chain couples TRBV4-2 to TRBJ2-1; 9 positions agree with TRBD1. Germline loops: CDR1 LGHNA, CDR2 YNFKEQ. The J segment lost 3 bases and the V segment lost 4 bases, leaving 4 bases of the junction unmatched. The CDR3 has 15 amino acids. The chain's CDR3 is CASSPRTGDYNEQFF. The CDR3 DNA reads TGTGCCAGCAGCCCCAGGACAGGGGACTACAATGAGCAGTTCTTC.

In this sample, this clone turned up a few times. The chain carries TRBV18 and TRBJ2-7, with a tentative D call TRBD1 (5 bases). The germline V gene encodes CDR1 KGHSH and CDR2 LQKENI. V was cut by 6 bases and J by 7 bases, with 16 bases left in between. The CDR3 has 13 amino acids. The DNA of the CDR3 is TGTGCCAGCTCCCCCGTGGGGCCCGGAGAGCAGTACTTC. It is translated as CASSPVGPGEQYF.

The chain carries TRBV4-3 and TRBJ2-7; the match to TRBD1 covers 7 bases. V lost 4 bases to trimming and J lost 2 bases; unmatched junction nucleotides: 8. Germline assignment: CDR1 LGHNA and CDR2 YSLEER. The CDR3 runs to 15 residues. This CDR3 reads CASSPDREFAYEQYF. CDR3 in DNA: TGCGCCAGCAGCCCCGACAGGGAGTTCGCCTACGAGCAGTACTTC.

The chain employs TRBV2 and TRBJ1-2; 7 bases match TRBD1. CDR3 length: 12 amino acids. CDR1 is SNHLY and CDR2 is FYNNEI in the germline V gene. V lost 6 bases and J lost 8; bases outside the gene matches: 6. CDR3 region: CASRLQGEGYTF. As DNA, the CDR3 is TGTGCCAGCAGATTGCAGGGGGAGGGCTACACCTTC.

The chain recombines TRBV9 with TRBJ1-2; 9 bases line up with TRBD1. Germline loops: CDR1 SGDLS, CDR2 YYNGEE. This CDR3 is 14 amino acids long. V shed 0 bases and J 7 bases; nucleotides not matched to a gene: 4. The CDR3 nucleotides are TGTGCCAGCAGCGTAGGGGGGACAGGGATTGGCTACACCTTC. It encodes CASSVGGTGIGYTF. Full variable domain (outside the CDR3, taken from reference TRBV9 and TRBJ1-2): DSGVTQTPKHLITATGQRVTLRCSPRSGDLSVYWYQQSLDQGLQFLIQYYNGEERAKGNILERFSAQQFPDLHSELNLSSLELGDSALYFCASSVGGTGIGYTFGSGTRLTVV.

The gene calls are TRBV11-1 and TRBJ2-1; TRBD2 is a possible D gene (6 bases). The V and J ends lost 1 base and 3 bases respectively, with 10 bases between them. CDR1 and CDR2 (germline): SGHAT, FQDESV (reference sequence). The CDR3 totals 15 residues. The CDR3 nucleotides are TGTGCCAGCAGCTTAGACGGGAGTGGCTACAATGAGCAGTTCTTC. Protein sequence: CASSLDGSGYNEQFF.

V gene TRBV14 combines with J gene TRBJ1-2, with 7 positions matching TRBD1. Germline values: CDR1 SGHDN, CDR2 FVKESK. The V and J ends lost 4 bases and 7 bases, in that order; junction bases with no gene match: 6. The CDR3 covers 13 residues. The CDR3 nucleotides read TGTGCCAGCAGCCGCCTCAGGACAGGTGGCTACACCTTC. Its translation: CASSRLRTGGYTF.

The V gene is TRBV7-9, the J gene TRBJ2-5; D is unresolved. Germline V gives CDR1 SEHNR, CDR2 FQNEAQ (reference sequence). Trimming removed 1 base at V and 2 bases at J, with 14 bases between. This CDR3 has 16 amino acids. This CDR3 reads CASSLVPPTLQETQYF. CDR3 DNA sequence: TGTGCCAGCAGCTTAGTACCGCCTACCCTACAAGAGACCCAGTACTTC.

This clone was counted only a few times. This chain uses TRBV28 with TRBJ1-1; 9 bases are a match to TRBD1. Germline assignment: CDR1 MDHEN and CDR2 SYDVKM. V was clipped by 4 bases and J by 5 bases; unmatched bases: 5. The length of the CDR3 is 14 residues. CDR3 nucleotides: TGTGCCAGCAGTTACAGGGGGCGAGCGACTGAAGCTTTCTTT. Translating it yields CASSYRGRATEAFF.

The CDR3 DNA reads TGTGCCAGCAGCTTAGATATTAGCGCGCGGGAGCAGTACTTC. Translating it yields CASSLDISAREQYF. The J gene is TRBJ2-7, the V gene TRBV11-2; a possible D gene is TRBD2 (5 bases). Germline CDR1 is SGHAT and CDR2 is FQNNGV. V was clipped by 0 bases and J by 7 bases, with 13 bases between them. The CDR3 runs 14 residues.

The V gene is TRBV9, the J gene TRBJ1-2; 10 bases agree with TRBD1. The CDR3 loop spans 16 amino acids. Germline V lookup: CDR1 SGDLS, CDR2 YYNGEE. Germline trimming cut 3 bases from V and 2 bases from J; bases unmatched to any gene: 7. CDR3 nucleotide sequence: TGTGCCAGCAGCGCCGGCCGGGACAGGGGAAACTATGGCTACACCTTC. The encoded protein is CASSAGRDRGNYGYTF.

The chain's CDR3 is CANGLDTGELFF. The DNA for the CDR3 is TGTGCCAACGGACTTGACACCGGGGAGCTGTTTTTT. V gene TRBV6-6 combines with J gene TRBJ2-2; tentative D call: TRBD2 (5 bases). This CDR3 is 12 amino acids long. The germline V gene has CDR1 MNHNY and CDR2 SVGAGI (reference sequence). Trimming stripped 10 bases from V and 3 bases from J, with 9 bases between.

V is TRBV7-2 and J is TRBJ1-2, with D maybe TRBD1 (6 bases). The V and J ends lost 3 bases and 0 bases respectively, with 14 bases between them. Looked up from germline, CDR1 is SGHTA and CDR2 is FQGNSA. This CDR3 is built from 16 residues. Here the CDR3 reads CASSFQTGYSNYGYTF. For the CDR3, the DNA is TGTGCCAGCAGCTTCCAAACAGGGTATTCTAACTATGGCTACACCTTC.

This clone appeared once. The chain uses TRBV9 and TRBJ2-2; a possible D gene is TRBD2 (6 bases). This CDR3 is built from 15 residues. V was clipped by 0 bases and J by 0 bases, with 6 bases between them. Germline CDR1 is SGDLS and CDR2 is YYNGEE. The CDR3 loop reads CASSVASANTGELFF. In nucleotides, the CDR3 is TGTGCCAGCAGCGTAGCTAGCGCGAACACCGGGGAGCTGTTTTTT.

The chain has TRBV6-2 or TRBV6-3 and TRBJ1-2; 7 bases match TRBD1. V was pared by 6 bases and J by 3 bases, with 10 bases of the junction left unmatched. This CDR3 region has 15 residues. Germline assignment: CDR1 MNHEY and CDR2 SVGEGT. The CDR3 sequence: CASSRGRTGYYGYTF. In DNA form, the CDR3 reads TGTGCCAGCAGCCGAGGAAGGACAGGCTACTATGGCTACACCTTC.

The chain uses TRBV6-5 and TRBJ2-7, with TRBD2 matching 13 bases. There are 14 residues in the CDR3. Germline V gene lookup returns CDR1 MNHEY and CDR2 SVGAGI. With V trimmed by 8 bases and J by 3 bases, 4 bases remained unmatched. The CDR3 protein is CASRTSGSNYEQYF. CDR3 sequence (DNA): TGTGCCAGCCGGACTAGCGGGAGTAACTACGAGCAGTACTTC.

The CDR3 loop is CASSRGTGFTGELFF. The CDR3 coding sequence is TGTGCCAGCAGTCGTGGGACAGGGTTCACCGGGGAGCTGTTTTTT. V usage is TRBV2 and J usage is TRBJ2-2; 9 positions match TRBD1. J gave up 4 bases and V 5 bases, and 5 bases lay outside the gene matches. Germline CDR1 and CDR2: SNHLY and FYNNEI. The CDR3 extends over 15 amino acids.

The CDR3 is CASSVTAGDEETQYF. Written as DNA, the CDR3 is TGTGCCAGCAGTGTGACGGCGGGAGATGAAGAGACCCAGTACTTC. The V call is TRBV2, the J call TRBJ2-5; TRBD2 matches at 7 bases. The CDR3 covers 15 residues. J lost 3 bases, V lost 4 bases, and 8 bases had no gene match. Germline CDR1 is SNHLY and CDR2 is FYNNEI.

The genes are TRBV7-3 and TRBJ1-2; D remains ambiguous. Trimming shortened V by 5 bases and J by 8 bases, and 24 bases separated the two germline ends. The CDR3 has 16 amino acids. From germline, CDR1 is SGHTA and CDR2 FQGTGA. The DNA of the CDR3 is TGTGCCAGCAGCCAATCGACCGGGAGTTTAACTAAGGGCTACACCTTC. This encodes CASSQSTGSLTKGYTF. Full variable domain (remainder filled in from reference TRBV7-3 and TRBJ1-2): GAGVSQTPSNKVTEKGKYVELRCDPISGHTALYWYRQSLGQGPEFLIYFQGTGAADDSGLPNDRFFAVRPEGSVSTLKIQRTERGDSAVYLCASSQSTGSLTKGYTFGSGTRLTVV.

The V and J genes are TRBV21-1 and TRBJ2-7; TRBD1 is the table's D call, not checked against the DNA. TRBV21-1 is assigned pseudogene status. The CDR3 contains 14 residues. The CDR3 DNA sequence: TGTGCCAGCAGACCCCCGGCCAGGGCCGCCGAGCAGTACTTC. Its protein product is CASRPPARAAEQYF.

This clone was counted once. V gene TRBV18 combines with J gene TRBJ2-7; D remains unclear. The CDR3 length is 13 residues. Trimming cost V 3 bases and J 2 bases, with 8 bases left between them. Germline lookup yields CDR1 KGHSH and CDR2 LQKENI. The CDR3 loop reads CASSPPRAYEQYF. Written as DNA, the CDR3 is TGTGCCAGCTCACCCCCGCGTGCCTACGAGCAGTACTTC.

The genes are TRBV29-1 and TRBJ1-4, with TRBD1 matching 7 bases. Losses at the gene ends were 7 bases for V and 3 bases for J; bases not matched to a gene: 5. Germline V CDR1 and CDR2: SQVTM, ANQGSEA. The CDR3 extends over 13 amino acids. In nucleotides, the CDR3 is TGCAGCGCCGAGACAGGGTCTAATGAAAAACTGTTTTTT. Residues: CSAETGSNEKLFF. The full variable domain, completed using reference TRBV29-1 and TRBJ1-4, is SAVISQKPSRDICQRGTSLTIQCQVDSQVTMMFWYRQQPGQSLTLIATANQGSEATYESGFVIDKFPISRPNLTFSTLTVSNMSPEDSSIYLCSAETGSNEKLFFGSGTQLSVL.

The rearrangement uses TRBV13 and TRBJ2-2; possible D gene TRBD2, 5 bases. CDR3 length: 14 amino acids. The V end was cut by 1 base, the J end by 5 bases, with 8 bases between. CDR1 is PRHDT and CDR2 is FYEKMQ in the germline V gene (reference sequence). CDR3 protein: CASSLVSGTGELFF. The CDR3 nucleotides read TGTGCCAGCAGCTTAGTGTCGGGAACCGGGGAGCTGTTTTTT.

This clone was detected a few times. CDR3 loop: CASSPSSGKETQYF. CDR3 nucleotide sequence: TGTGCCAGCTCACCAAGCAGCGGGAAAGAGACCCAGTACTTC. The chain has TRBV18 and TRBJ2-5; 7 bases fit TRBD2. There are 14 residues in the CDR3. The germline V gene encodes CDR1 KGHSH and CDR2 LQKENI. The V gene end was trimmed by 2 bases and the J gene end by 3 bases; junction bases not matched to a gene: 3.

The chain uses TRBV6-5 and TRBJ1-6, with TRBD1 matching over 8 bases. Looked up from germline, CDR1 is MNHEY and CDR2 is SVGAGI. Trimming took 6 bases from V and 9 from J; bases not matched to a gene: 10. The CDR3 length is 15 residues. The CDR3 nucleotides read TGTGCCAGCAGGGACCTCGGGACAGGATCTTCACCCCTCCACTTT. Translated, it gives CASRDLGTGSSPLHF.

The CDR3 is CASTTTGAGGPPDTQYF. In DNA form, the CDR3 reads TGCGCCAGCACCACAACGGGCGCGGGAGGGCCTCCTGATACGCAGTATTTT. The chain has TRBV10-2 and TRBJ2-3, with 9 bases matching TRBD2. The CDR3 covers 17 residues. Germline trimming cut 7 bases from V and 6 bases from J; bases unmatched to any gene: 17. Germline-derived CDR1 and CDR2 are WSHSY and SAAADI.

Written as DNA, the CDR3 is TGTGCCAGCGTGAGGAACTATGGCTACACCTTC. This encodes CASVRNYGYTF. The chain links TRBV2 to TRBJ1-2; D not resolved. The V and J ends lost 8 bases and 2 bases respectively, with 6 bases between them. The CDR3 sequence is 11 residues long. Germline loops: CDR1 SNHLY, CDR2 FYNNEI.